The rows below give T cell receptor beta chains drawn from one sample of a study of cytomegalovirus exposure and HLA in healthy donors. The assay was immunoSEQ multiplex PCR, and TCRdb's table has in-frame clones only and misses some. The sample lists under 150,000 clones, roughly 83% occurring once. Material: PBMCs. The receptor set was obtained from a man between 35 and 55 years old in good health and CMV-seropositive. Both conserved end residues are trimmed from each CDR3. Fields, in order: V gene, J gene, clone size, CDR3 protein. Clone size is stated in some rows and not others, as once, few, many or a class when expanded.

V: TRBV5-6
J: TRBJ2-4
size: .
CDR3: ASSLNSGDWY

V: TRBV6-1
J: TRBJ1-1
size: .
CDR3: ATQLGAGVTEAF

V: TRBV5-1
J: TRBJ2-5
size: .
CDR3: ASSLSSEETQY

V: TRBV9
J: TRBJ2-1
size: .
CDR3: ASSVGVSYNEQF

V: TRBV7-9
J: TRBJ1-2
size: .
CDR3: ASSLKLNYGYT

V: TRBV5-1
J: TRBJ1-2
size: few
CDR3: ASSLTGGKGYGYT

V: TRBV11-3
J: TRBJ2-5
size: .
CDR3: ASSLDRETQY

V: TRBV25-1
J: TRBJ2-7
size: .
CDR3: ASRGSGYEQY

V: TRBV5-5
J: TRBJ1-5
size: few
CDR3: ASSFRQAGNQPQH

V: TRBV4-3
J: TRBJ1-1
size: .
CDR3: ASSQQQVNTEAF

V: TRBV7-1
J: TRBJ1-2
size: .
CDR3: SSSSFSAGTLKGQTLSTNYGYT

V: TRBV10-3
J: TRBJ2-3
size: .
CDR3: AISGTSYTDTQY

V: TRBV6-5
J: TRBJ1-1
size: .
CDR3: ASSYGRVGNTEAF

V: TRBV6-1
J: TRBJ2-5
size: .
CDR3: ASSRGRAGETQY

V: TRBV14
J: TRBJ1-1
size: once
CDR3: ASRTTGVDTEAF

V: TRBV27
J: TRBJ2-5
size: .
CDR3: ASSLSGQDPLEWTQY

V: TRBV9
J: TRBJ2-7
size: .
CDR3: ASSGAEFPTYEQY

V: TRBV27
J: TRBJ2-7
size: .
CDR3: ASSSYRTANYEQY

V: TRBV4-3
J: TRBJ1-1
size: few
CDR3: ASSQDGLLNTEAF

V: TRBV7-9
J: TRBJ2-5
size: once
CDR3: ASSFRQGALYQETQY

V: TRBV11-3
J: TRBJ2-7
size: .
CDR3: ASSLDPFQESYEQY

V: TRBV10-3
J: TRBJ2-7
size: .
CDR3: AISDGYEQY

V: TRBV30
J: TRBJ2-5
size: .
CDR3: AWIRTGSPGETQY

V: TRBV9
J: TRBJ2-2
size: .
CDR3: ASSDGGTTELF

V: TRBV4-3
J: TRBJ2-7
size: .
CDR3: ASSQGDSGGYEQY

V: TRBV2
J: TRBJ2-5
size: once
CDR3: ASSDYRQETQY

V: TRBV4-1
J: TRBJ2-7
size: once
CDR3: ASSIGTGLYEQY

V: TRBV29-1
J: TRBJ1-1
size: .
CDR3: SVEDAVNTEAF

V: TRBV30
J: TRBJ2-2
size: .
CDR3: AWRIRLAGANTGELF

V: TRBV6-5
J: TRBJ1-2
size: .
CDR3: ASSNLYGYT

V: TRBV25-1
J: TRBJ1-2
size: .
CDR3: ASRTTGTGDGYT

V: TRBV9
J: TRBJ1-1
size: .
CDR3: ASSVTHSTGEHMNTEAF

V: TRBV11-3
J: TRBJ2-7
size: .
CDR3: ASSLGPGEQY

V: TRBV9
J: TRBJ2-7
size: .
CDR3: ASSPQLGEVYEQY

V: TRBV19
J: TRBJ2-7
size: .
CDR3: ASSIGDRAVYEQY

V: TRBV5-6
J: TRBJ1-2
size: .
CDR3: ASTSLQGMVDGYT

V: TRBV2
J: TRBJ1-2
size: .
CDR3: ASSVLYYGYT

V: TRBV5-1
J: TRBJ2-1
size: few
CDR3: ASSLTRYNEQF

V: TRBV19
J: TRBJ2-1
size: once
CDR3: ASRRLAGDTLNNEQF

V: TRBV7-2
J: TRBJ2-3
size: .
CDR3: ASSPARTGKQY

V: TRBV29-1
J: TRBJ1-2
size: .
CDR3: SVERGAYGYT

V: TRBV30
J: TRBJ1-2
size: .
CDR3: AWSDLADRSYGYT

V: TRBV5-6
J: TRBJ2-3
size: .
CDR3: ASRHLGTGADTQY

V: TRBV30
J: TRBJ2-1
size: .
CDR3: AWSTPLAGAIQYNEQF

V: TRBV11-2
J: TRBJ2-7
size: .
CDR3: ASSTGQDQYYEQY

V: TRBV2
J: TRBJ2-3
size: .
CDR3: ASIIPAGTDTQY

V: TRBV5-1
J: TRBJ2-7
size: .
CDR3: ASSLAPGVEYEQY

V: TRBV7-9
J: TRBJ1-5
size: .
CDR3: SSSSDDRGIRPQH

V: TRBV6-6
J: TRBJ2-3
size: .
CDR3: ASSWGLAGTDTQY

V: TRBV30
J: TRBJ1-1
size: .
CDR3: AWTGMNTEAF